These 29 T cell receptor beta chains share one sample of origin, sequenced in a study of graft-versus-host responses after intestinal transplantation. Generated by immunoSEQ multiplex PCR, the TCRdb table keeps only in-frame clones and is missing some. The sample has approximately 4,000 clones, around 32% seen once. The sample here was alloreactive CD4+ T cells from a mixed lymphocyte reaction culture, taken before transplantation. Documented subset: CFSE-low proliferating T cells sorted from roughly 6-day pre-transplant mixed lymphocyte reaction (GvH or HvG direction). The receptor source for this set is a human patient who was an organ donor for intestinal transplantation.

The V gene is TRBV4-3, the J gene TRBJ1-3; D ambiguous. Trimming pared 2 bases from V and 8 bases from J, leaving 19 bases between. This CDR3 region has 16 residues. Germline V gene data show CDR1 as LGHNA and CDR2 as YSLEER. DNA for the CDR3: TGCGCCAGCAGCCAACGTCCCCCCCGGACCTCGGACACCATATATTTT. This gives the protein CASSQRPPRTSDTIYF.

Within the sample, this clone is medium-sized. The chain joins TRBV7-9 to TRBJ1-1, with D possibly TRBD1 on 6 matching bases. The germline V and J ends were trimmed by 5 bases and 1 base, with 20 bases remaining between them. This CDR3 has 17 amino acids. The germline CDR1 and CDR2 sequences are SEHNR and FQNEAQ (reference sequence). The CDR3 region has the DNA TGTGCCAGCAGCCCGGGGGCCACAGGGTGGAGGAACACTGAAGCTTTCTTT. Amino acid sequence: CASSPGATGWRNTEAFF.

This clone is labeled as large. The chain employs TRBV10-3 and TRBJ1-1; a weak D match, TRBD1 (6 bases). V was cut by 0 bases and J by 2 bases, with 10 bases left in between. The CDR3 has 15 residues. Germline V gene lookup returns CDR1 ENHRY and CDR2 SYGVKD. DNA of the CDR3: TGTGCCATCAGTGAGTCCAGGGGCCTAAACACTGAAGCTTTCTTT. Residues: CAISESRGLNTEAFF.

This chain joins TRBV5-5 and TRBJ2-1; D is perhaps TRBD2 (5 bases). Trimming removed 1 base at V and 3 bases at J, with 5 bases between. Germline V CDR1 and CDR2: SGHKS, YYEKEE (reference sequence). This CDR3 region has 13 residues. The CDR3 nucleotides read TGTGCCAGCAGCTTGACTAGCTACAATGAGCAGTTCTTC. It specifies CASSLTSYNEQFF.

The chain uses TRBV5-1 and TRBJ2-6; D might be TRBD2 (5 bases). Germline CDR1 and CDR2: SGHRS and YFSETQ. This CDR3 contains 14 residues. V gave up 5 bases and J gave up 1 base, with 7 bases separating them. The CDR3 DNA sequence: TGCGCCAGCAGTTCGGGGTCTGGGGCCAACGTCCTGACTTTC. It is translated as CASSSGSGANVLTF.

A few counts support this clone. V usage is TRBV7-2 and J usage is TRBJ2-3; TRBD2 is a possible D gene (7 bases). The CDR3 runs 15 residues. CDR1 and CDR2 (germline): SGHTA, FQGNSA. The ends were cut back, 3 bases at V and 2 bases at J, with 12 bases in the middle. The CDR3 reads CASSFRRGHTDTQYF. CDR3 nucleotide sequence: TGTGCCAGCAGCTTTAGGCGGGGGCACACAGATACGCAGTATTTT.

This clone has more than one count but fewer than ten. The chain links TRBV4-1 to TRBJ1-2; D gene unclear. The CDR3 is made up of 13 amino acids. Germline assignment: CDR1 MGHRA and CDR2 YSYEKL. Trimming stripped 4 bases from V and 8 bases from J, with 14 bases between. CDR3 DNA sequence: TGCGCCAGCAGCCCCCGATGGATGTACGGCTACACCTTC. It encodes CASSPRWMYGYTF.

The rearrangement joins TRBV19 to TRBJ1-1, with 10 nucleotides matching TRBD1. This CDR3 is 15 amino acids long. Germline CDR1 is LNHDA and CDR2 is SQIVND (reference sequence). V lost 7 bases, J lost 4 bases, and 9 bases stayed unmatched. The CDR3: CASKGNGQGGTEAFF. The CDR3 coding sequence is TGTGCCAGTAAGGGAAATGGACAGGGGGGCACTGAAGCTTTCTTT. Variable domain in full (rest from reference TRBV19 and TRBJ1-1): DGGITQSPKYLFRKEGQNVTLSCEQNLNHDAMYWYRQDPGQGLRLIYYSQIVNDFQKGDIAEGYSVSREKKESFPLTVTSAQKNPTAFYLCASKGNGQGGTEAFFGQGTRLTVV.

This sequence joins TRBV30 and TRBJ2-7; D unresolved. The germline V and J ends were trimmed by 0 bases and 2 bases, with 11 bases remaining between them. Per the germline V gene, CDR1 is GTSNPN and CDR2 is SVGIG (reference sequence). This CDR3 region has 14 residues. In nucleotides, the CDR3 is TGTGCCTGGAGTGTAATCACGGTAACCTACGAGCAGTACTTC. Translating gives CAWSVITVTYEQYF.

In this sample, this clone turned up a few times. A much larger clone lies one base from this, so it may be a read error. The identical CDR3 is also encoded by other nucleotide sequences in the sample. The genes are TRBV29-1 and TRBJ2-7, with D possibly TRBD2 on 5 matching bases. Trimming took 6 bases from V and 3 from J, leaving 9 bases between them. Germline loops: CDR1 SQVTM, CDR2 ANQGSEA. This CDR3 contains 11 residues. The CDR3: CSVDRGYEQYF. The CDR3 DNA sequence: TGCAGCGTGGACCGGGGCTACGAGCAGTACTTC.

The chain combines TRBV4-3 with TRBJ2-5, with unresolved D. Per germline, CDR1 LGHNA and CDR2 YSLEER. V was cut by 3 bases and J by 3 bases, with 23 bases left in between. The CDR3 length is 18 residues. The CDR3 DNA follows: TGCGCCAGCAGCCACTGGGTGGGCCCCCCTAATTGGAAAGAGACCCAGTACTTC. Translation: CASSHWVGPPNWKETQYF.

J is TRBJ1-6 and V is TRBV27, with 8 bases matching TRBD1. Germline values: CDR1 MNHEY, CDR2 SMNVEV (reference sequence). The CDR3 spans 14 residues. J gave up 6 bases and V 7 bases, and 5 bases lay outside the gene matches. The CDR3 here is CASTQGAFNSPLHF. The CDR3 coding sequence is TGTGCCAGCACCCAGGGGGCGTTTAATTCACCCCTCCACTTT.

DNA for the CDR3: TGTGCCAGCAGTGAAGGGGACTATGGCTACACCTTC. This codes for CASSEGDYGYTF. This chain connects TRBV6-1 to TRBJ1-2, with unresolved D. The V gene's germline CDR1 is MNHNS and CDR2 SASEGT. V was pared by 1 base and J by 3 bases, with 3 bases between. The length of the CDR3 is 12 residues.

CDR3 sequence: CASSVVGGGELFF. CDR3 coding DNA: TGTGCCAGCAGCGTAGTTGGGGGCGGGGAGCTGTTTTTT. This chain connects TRBV9 to TRBJ2-2, with D perhaps TRBD1 or TRBD2 (5 bases each). The ends were cut back, 0 bases at V and 7 bases at J, with 7 bases in the middle. Germline CDR1 is SGDLS and CDR2 is YYNGEE. This CDR3 has 13 residues.

Written as DNA, the CDR3 is TGCGCCAGCAGCCAAGATCGACGGAGCCTTTACACCATATATTTT. As protein: CASSQDRRSLYTIYF. The chain employs TRBV4-3 and TRBJ1-3, with D uncertain. The CDR3 loop spans 15 amino acids. Trimming left V 0 bases short and J 8 bases short, with 14 bases between. Germline V CDR1 and CDR2: LGHNA, YSLEER.

There are a few counts of this clone. The V gene is TRBV11-3, the J gene TRBJ2-7; TRBD1 agrees at 7 bases. The germline CDR1 and CDR2 sequences are SGHNT and YENEEA. This CDR3 is built from 15 residues. V shed 3 bases, J shed 0 bases, and the junction held 5 bases outside the gene matches. CDR3 protein: CASSLTGPFSYEQYF. Written as DNA, the CDR3 is TGTGCCAGCAGCTTGACAGGGCCGTTCTCCTACGAGCAGTACTTC. Full variable domain (rest looked up from reference TRBV11-3 and TRBJ2-7): EAGVVQSPRYKIIEKKQPVAFWCNPISGHNTLYWYLQNLGQGPELLIRYENEEAVDDSQLPKDRFSAERLKGVDSTLKIQPAELGDSAVYLCASSLTGPFSYEQYFGPGTRLTVT.

This clone is classed as medium-sized. The chain uses TRBV27 and TRBJ2-7; weak D call: TRBD1 (5 bases). The V gene's germline CDR1 is MNHEY and CDR2 SMNVEV (reference sequence). This CDR3 has 15 residues. V was trimmed by 4 bases and J by 7 bases, leaving 20 bases between them. The CDR3 reads CASSSKTASLREQYF. In DNA form, the CDR3 reads TGTGCCAGCAGTTCTAAGACAGCGTCTCTACGTGAGCAGTACTTC.

This clone qualifies as medium-sized (0.01 to 0.1%). The chain uses TRBV11-3 and TRBJ2-7, with 7 nucleotides matching TRBD1. The germline gives CDR1 SGHNT, CDR2 YENEEA. With 2 bases clipped from V and 5 bases from J, the junction kept 6 bases outside the gene matches. CDR3 length: 14 residues. DNA of the CDR3: TGTGCCAGCAGCTTAACAGGGGCAAGGGACGAGCAGTACTTC. This encodes CASSLTGARDEQYF.

By sample fraction, this clone is medium-sized. The chain is built from TRBV10-3 and TRBJ2-4; possible D gene TRBD1, 5 bases. V lost 4 bases and J lost 1, with 8 bases in between. The germline gives CDR1 ENHRY, CDR2 SYGVKD. The CDR3 loop spans 14 amino acids. Written as DNA, the CDR3 is TGTGCCATCAGTGCACACAGGGCCAAAAACATTCAGTACTTC. It translates to CAISAHRAKNIQYF.

This clone is categorized as medium-sized. The CDR3 region has the DNA TGTGCCAGTAGTAATTTTCATGGGGGGCGCGGGAACACTGAAGCTTTCTTT. Amino acid sequence: CASSNFHGGRGNTEAFF. The chain is built from TRBV19 and TRBJ1-1; perhaps TRBD1 as D (6 bases). CDR1 and CDR2 (germline): LNHDA, SQIVND (reference sequence). The CDR3 contains 17 residues. Trimming left V 4 bases short and J 1 base short, with 19 bases between.

By its share, this clone is medium-sized (0.01 to 0.1%). This rearrangement joins TRBV28 to TRBJ2-7, with 11 bases fitting TRBD1. The junction had 13 bases not matched to a gene; V was cut back by 2 bases and J by 4 bases. The CDR3 is made up of 18 amino acids. In germline, CDR1 is MDHEN, CDR2 SYDVKM. This chain's CDR3 is CASSLLGRGTGGRYEQYF. The DNA for the CDR3 is TGTGCCAGCAGTTTACTAGGAAGGGGGACAGGGGGAAGGTACGAGCAGTACTTC. The full variable domain, in which reference TRBV28 and TRBJ2-7 provide the parts outside the CDR3, is DVKVTQSSRYLVKRTGEKVFLECVQDMDHENMFWYRQDPGLGLRLIYFSYDVKMKEKGDIPEGYSVSREKKERFSLILESASTNQTSMYLCASSLLGRGTGGRYEQYFGPGTRLTVT.

The chain joins TRBV18 to TRBJ2-3; D is ambiguous. CDR3 length: 14 residues. Germline V gives CDR1 KGHSH, CDR2 LQKENI. Trimming took 0 bases from V and 6 from J, leaving 10 bases between them. The CDR3 here is CASSPPVLRDTQYF. The CDR3 DNA reads TGTGCCAGCTCACCACCGGTGTTAAGGGATACGCAGTATTTT.

The chain combines TRBV11-2 with TRBJ2-7; TRBD2 matches 8 bases. This CDR3 comprises 14 residues. After removal of 3 bases from V and 2 bases from J, the junction contained 3 bases not matched to a gene. Per germline, CDR1 SGHAT and CDR2 FQNNGV. The CDR3: CASSFIAGTYEQYF. CDR3 coding DNA: TGTGCCAGCAGCTTCATAGCGGGAACCTACGAGCAGTACTTC.

The V gene is TRBV11-1, the J gene TRBJ2-2; D is undetermined. Trimming pared 2 bases from V and 1 base from J, leaving 2 bases between. The CDR3 runs to 13 residues. Germline values: CDR1 SGHAT, CDR2 FQDESV (reference sequence). The CDR3 nucleotides read TGTGCCAGCAGCTTACAGAACACCGGGGAGCTGTTTTTT. This sequence encodes CASSLQNTGELFF.

This clone was seen more than once but under ten times. CDR3 DNA: TGTGCCAGCAGTTACAGGGGGCACTATGGCTACACCTTC. Amino acids: CASSYRGHYGYTF. V is TRBV6-6 and J is TRBJ1-2, with 7 bases that match TRBD1. The ends lost 2 bases at V and 3 bases at J; junction bases unmatched: 0. Germline CDR1 and CDR2: MNHNY and SVGAGI (reference sequence). The CDR3 loop spans 13 amino acids.

V and J are TRBV6-5 and TRBJ1-2, with D maybe TRBD1 (5 bases). Germline lookup yields CDR1 MNHEY and CDR2 SVGAGI. The CDR3 loop spans 13 amino acids. Deletions cut 5 bases from V and 3 bases from J, with 10 bases between. Written as DNA, the CDR3 is TGTGCCAGCAGTGAAGTCAGGGACTATGGCTACACCTTC. Protein sequence: CASSEVRDYGYTF.

This clone has a handful of counts. The chain has TRBV28 and TRBJ1-1; the D is unclear. Trimming removed 2 bases from V and 3 bases from J, with 13 bases in between. The CDR3 has 15 amino acids. Germline lookup yields CDR1 MDHEN and CDR2 SYDVKM. The CDR3 DNA follows: TGTGCCAGCAGTTTACGCCACAGTACCTACACTGAAGCTTTCTTT. It is translated as CASSLRHSTYTEAFF.

In nucleotides, the CDR3 is TGTGCCAGCAGCAAGGACAGGGCGAATAGCAATCAGCCCCAGCATTTT. It translates to CASSKDRANSNQPQHF. The chain has TRBV27 and TRBJ1-5; 8 bases line up with TRBD1. The germline CDR1 and CDR2 sequences are MNHEY and SMNVEV (reference sequence). The CDR3 has 16 amino acids. The V and J ends lost 6 bases and 0 bases, in that order; junction bases with no gene match: 7.

In DNA, the CDR3 is TGTGCCAGCAGTATTAGCGGGGGGTCTTACAATGAGCAGTTCTTC. This encodes CASSISGGSYNEQFF. The V gene is TRBV27, the J gene TRBJ2-1; 10 bases agree with TRBD2. The CDR3 length is 15 residues. Germline V gene lookup returns CDR1 MNHEY and CDR2 SMNVEV (reference sequence). J lost 4 bases, V lost 5 bases, and 5 bases had no gene match.